This T cell receptor (beta chain) was captured in a study of response to subunit inactivated influenza vaccine. This clonotype turned up a few times. What it recognizes is unknown. CDR3 length: 12 residues. TCRdb itself ran the RT-PCR reads through MiXCR, one entry per CDR3 protein. This table has 400,000 to 650,000 distinct CDR3 sequences, more than 7% appearing once. Study-level results: The authors proposed limited new T cell recruitment per seasonal influenza vaccination.

The V and J genes are TRBV12-3 or TRBV12-4 and TRBJ2-5; TRBD1 agrees at 11 bases. The specimen comprised PBMCs from blood, sampled less than 30 months after vaccination. The sequence was collected from a man aged 45 to 70 who received an inactivated influenza vaccine. In nucleotides, the CDR3 is TGTGCGGTGGGACAGGGGGGTCCGACCCAGTACTTC. Its translation is CAVGQGGPTQYF.